This T cell receptor (beta chain) was sequenced for a study of blood T cell repertoires in COVID-19. The overall study: Whether acute or convalescent, the COVID-19 samples came from the United States, Italy and Spain. Nucleic acid was either cDNA or gDNA, and it came from T cells, B-cell-depleted T cells, or PBMCs.

Seattle participants joined during active infection and were tracked over time. The germline V gene encodes CDR1 DFQATT and CDR2 SNEGSKA (reference sequence). The CDR3 is 14 residues long. The V segment lost 3 bases and the J segment 7 bases; nucleotides outside the gene matches: 10. The authors' processing: Using reference gene primer amplification, nucleated cell counts were estimated. Generated by immunoSEQ multiplex PCR, the TCRdb table keeps only in-frame clones and is missing some. That table supplies the V and J calls and clone size; D and trimming were determined from the DNA. The sample lists roughly 86,000 clones, approximately 85% seen once, with around 3.3% in the top ten.

The sample was peripheral blood. This TCR came from a woman older than 75 with COVID-19, enrolled during active disease. The gene calls are TRBV20-1 and TRBJ2-7; 9 nucleotides agree with TRBD1. CDR3 sequence (DNA): TGCAGTGCTAGTTCGGGACAGGGAGTGTGGGAGCAGTACTTC. Encoded protein: CSASSGQGVWEQYF.